Listed below are T cell receptor beta chains from one sample, sequenced in a study of cytomegalovirus exposure and HLA in healthy donors. Generated by immunoSEQ multiplex PCR, the TCRdb table keeps only in-frame clones and is missing some. This table has approximately 110,000 clones, roughly 68% appearing once. The source material was PBMCs. The receptors originated from a woman aged 30 to 39 in good health and CMV-seronegative. Both conserved end residues are part of each CDR3. D genes are given only for firm matches. The size of a clone is reported for some rows only, either as once, few or many, or as a class for expanded clones.

>-|TRBJ1-3|13|TRBV28|TRBD1
CASTDRGRNTIYF
TGTGCCAGTACCGACAGGGGCAGAAACACCATATATTTT
>few|TRBJ2-3|14|TRBV30|TRBD1
CAWSRGQETDTQYF
TGTGCCTGGAGTCGCGGACAGGAAACAGATACGCAGTATTTT
>-|TRBJ2-2|15|TRBV19|TRBD1
CASSAGTANTGELFF
TGTGCCAGTAGTGCCGGGACAGCGAACACCGGGGAGCTGTTTTTT
>few|TRBJ2-7|15|TRBV7-3|TRBD2
CASSITGGRSGEQYF
TGTGCCAGCAGCATAACGGGAGGCCGCTCGGGCGAGCAGTACTTC
>-|TRBJ2-2|14|TRBV9|TRBD1
CASKRDSNTGELFF
TGTGCCAGCAAACGGGACAGTAACACCGGGGAGCTGTTTTTT
>-|TRBJ1-2|17|TRBV28|TRBD1
CASSLRDRDPKFYGYTF
TGTGCCAGCAGTTTAAGAGACAGGGACCCCAAATTCTATGGCTACACCTTC
>-|TRBJ1-1|16|TRBV6-6|TRBD1
CASSLDREALGTEAFF
TGTGCCAGCAGCTTGGACAGGGAGGCCTTAGGCACTGAAGCTTTCTTT
>-|TRBJ2-3|13|TRBV5-5|TRBD2
CASRREVTDTQYF
TGTGCCAGCAGGCGGGAGGTTACAGATACGCAGTATTTT
>few|TRBJ1-1|16|TRBV11-2|-
CASSLEGAGTNTEAFF
TGTGCCAGCAGCTTAGAGGGGGCAGGAACGAACACTGAAGCTTTCTTT
>-|TRBJ1-1|14|TRBV28|-
CASSSGALNTEAFF
TGTGCCAGCAGTTCTGGGGCGCTGAACACTGAAGCTTTCTTT
>-|TRBJ1-4|13|TRBV6-7|-
CASSKGHAQKLFF
TGTGCCAGCAGTAAGGGACACGCGCAAAAACTGTTTTTT
>-|TRBJ1-4|11|TRBV12-2|-
CASTSNEKLFF
TGTGCAAGTACCAGTAATGAAAAACTGTTTTTT
>-|TRBJ2-3|15|TRBV2|-
CASSEARQNTDTQYF
TGTGCCAGCAGTGAAGCGCGGCAGAACACAGATACGCAGTATTTT
>-|TRBJ2-7|15|TRBV6-5|TRBD1
CASSSRTGLTYEQYF
TGTGCCAGCAGCTCGCGGACAGGCTTAACCTACGAGCAGTACTTC
>-|TRBJ2-2|16|TRBV28|TRBD1
CASSLPGQANTGELFF
TGTGCCAGCAGTTTACCGGGACAGGCGAACACCGGGGAGCTGTTTTTT
>-|TRBJ2-5|16|TRBV7-9|TRBD2
CASSSRGLAGGETQYF
TGTGCCAGCAGCTCCCGGGGACTAGCGGGAGGAGAGACCCAGTACTTC
>-|TRBJ2-3|16|TRBV6-4|-
CASSEGLATNTDTQYF
TGTGCCAGCAGTGAAGGGCTAGCGACAAACACAGATACGCAGTATTTT
>-|TRBJ1-2|14|TRBV28|TRBD1
CASSWDRGSYGYTF
TGTGCCAGCAGTTGGGACAGGGGGAGCTATGGCTACACCTTC
>few|TRBJ2-2|13|TRBV6-4|-
CASSERDTGELFF
TGTGCCAGCAGTGAGCGGGACACCGGGGAGCTGTTTTTT
>-|TRBJ1-2|16|TRBV2|TRBD1
CASSYIGTGTSYGYTF
TGTGCCAGCAGTTATATCGGGACAGGAACCTCCTATGGCTACACCTTC
>-|TRBJ2-1|15|TRBV7-3|-
CASSPRQDSYNEQFF
TGTGCCAGCAGCCCCCGACAGGACTCCTACAATGAGCAGTTCTTC
>-|TRBJ2-6|13|TRBV6-1|-
CASEYSGANVLTF
TGTGCCAGCGAGTACTCTGGGGCCAACGTCCTGACTTTC
>-|TRBJ1-1|14|TRBV7-9|-
CASRGSTENTEAFF
TGTGCCAGCAGGGGGTCGACAGAGAACACTGAAGCTTTCTTT
>-|TRBJ2-7|15|TRBV4-1|TRBD1
CASSHPGQTEYEQYF
TGCGCCAGCAGCCACCCGGGACAGACTGAATACGAGCAGTACTTC
>-|TRBJ2-7|14|TRBV25-1|-
CASSELSRTYEQYF
TGTGCCAGCAGTGAATTGTCTAGAACCTACGAGCAGTACTTC
>-|TRBJ1-2|15|TRBV5-5|-
CASSLDRLPTGGYTF
TGTGCCAGCAGCTTGGACAGGCTCCCCACGGGTGGCTACACCTTC
>once|TRBJ1-2|14|TRBV5-6|-
CASSLYNSNYGYTF
TGTGCCAGCAGCTTGTATAATTCTAACTATGGCTACACCTTC
>few|TRBJ2-2|19|TRBV4-3|TRBD2
CASSQDYQGLAATGGELFF
TGCGCCAGCAGCCAAGATTATCAAGGACTAGCGGCGACGGGCGGGGAGCTGTTTTTT
>-|TRBJ2-1|15|TRBV6-1|TRBD2
CASSVELAGGNEQFF
TGTGCCAGCAGTGTTGAGCTAGCGGGAGGCAATGAGCAGTTCTTC
>-|TRBJ1-5|16|TRBV7-9|-
CASSFGRGYSNQPQHF
TGTGCCAGCAGCTTTGGCAGGGGATATAGCAATCAGCCCCAGCATTTT
>-|TRBJ1-4|15|TRBV28|TRBD1
CASSQGGTTNEKLFF
TGTGCCAGCAGTCAGGGGGGAACGACTAATGAAAAACTGTTTTTT
>-|TRBJ1-5|15|TRBV18|TRBD1
CASSRQGATNQPQHF
TGTGCCAGCTCACGACAGGGGGCAACCAATCAGCCCCAGCATTTT
>-|TRBJ1-4|17|TRBV4-1|-
CASSQVLGGRVDEKLFF
TGCGCCAGCAGCCAAGTCCTAGGCGGGCGGGTAGATGAAAAACTGTTTTTT
>-|TRBJ2-7|15|TRBV30|TRBD2
CAWSVLAGGPYEQYF
TGTGCCTGGAGTGTACTAGCGGGAGGGCCTTACGAGCAGTACTTC
>-|TRBJ2-7|15|TRBV28|TRBD2
CASSLPLAGTHEQYF
TGTGCCAGCAGTCTTCCCCTAGCGGGAACCCACGAGCAGTACTTC
>-|TRBJ2-7|18|TRBV4-1|-
CASSQVVLQGLSSYEQYF
TGCGCCAGCAGCCAAGTGGTACTTCAGGGCCTCAGTTCCTACGAGCAGTACTTC
>-|TRBJ2-3|16|TRBV19|TRBD2
CASSGRTSTSTDTQYF
TGTGCCAGTAGTGGGAGGACTAGCACCTCCACAGATACGCAGTATTTT
>few|TRBJ2-1|15|TRBV4-1|-
CASRAHALSSNEQFF
TGCGCCAGCCGCGCCCATGCATTGTCGAGCAATGAGCAGTTCTTC
>-|TRBJ2-3|14|TRBV6-5|-
CASRARISTDTQYF
TGTGCCAGCAGGGCGCGGATTAGCACAGATACGCAGTATTTT
>-|TRBJ1-1|13|TRBV28|-
CASSMTVNTEAFF
TGTGCCAGCAGTATGACAGTCAACACTGAAGCTTTCTTT
>-|TRBJ1-1|15|TRBV7-3|TRBD1
CASSLTAGGLTEAFF
TGTGCCAGCAGCCTAACGGCAGGGGGCTTAACTGAAGCTTTCTTT
>-|TRBJ1-1|14|TRBV15|-
CATSPGGANTEAFF
TGTGCCACCAGCCCTGGGGGCGCGAACACTGAAGCTTTCTTT
>-|TRBJ1-2|14|TRBV11-1|-
CASSLVAAGSGYTF
TGTGCCAGCAGCTTAGTGGCAGCGGGATCTGGCTACACCTTC
>-|TRBJ2-5|15|TRBV28|TRBD2
CASSQNGGARETQYF
TGTGCCAGCAGCCAGAACGGGGGGGCGCGGGAGACCCAGTACTTC
>-|TRBJ2-7|16|TRBV29-1|TRBD1
CSVLHGTGTALYEQYF
TGCAGCGTACTACACGGAACCGGGACAGCCCTCTACGAGCAGTACTTC
>-|TRBJ1-2|13|TRBV2|-
CASSGTANYGYTF
TGTGCCAGCAGTGGGACAGCTAACTATGGCTACACCTTC
>once|TRBJ2-1|17|TRBV11-2|TRBD2
CASSSSASGTSYNEQFF
TGTGCCAGCAGCTCATCGGCTAGCGGGACCTCCTACAATGAGCAGTTCTTC
>-|TRBJ2-2|13|TRBV4-1|-
CASSQGSAGELFF
TGCGCCAGCAGCCAAGGATCAGCCGGGGAGCTGTTTTTT
>few|TRBJ2-3|15|TRBV5-6|-
CASSAYRVSTDTQYF
TGTGCCAGCAGCGCCTACAGGGTCAGCACAGATACGCAGTATTTT
>few|TRBJ2-1|17|TRBV19|TRBD2
CASSRAGGSKRYNEQFF
TGTGCCAGTAGTAGAGCGGGAGGTTCCAAGCGTTACAATGAGCAGTTCTTC
>-|TRBJ2-7|15|TRBV27|-
CASSLGLARSYEQYF
TGTGCCAGCAGTTTAGGTCTAGCGCGCTCCTACGAGCAGTACTTC
>-|TRBJ2-1|16|TRBV10-2|TRBD2
CASSDPGLAGYNEQFF
TGCGCCAGCAGTGACCCAGGACTAGCGGGTTACAATGAGCAGTTCTTC
>-|TRBJ1-1|14|TRBV30|-
CAWSVRRGSPEAFF
TGTGCCTGGAGTGTACGAAGAGGTTCCCCTGAAGCTTTCTTT
>-|TRBJ2-2|14|TRBV2|TRBD1
CASGQGAYTGELFF
TGTGCCAGCGGACAGGGGGCGTACACCGGGGAGCTGTTTTTT